The clone carrying this TCR beta chain appeared a few times. Its matching antigen is unknown. The PCR was carried out with 60 Vbeta primers and 13 Jbeta primers. Clones were read by immunoSEQ multiplex PCR, and TCRdb kept only the in-frame ones, dropping some. Of under 200,000 clones listed, about 63% are singletons. Germline values: CDR1 MNHEY, CDR2 SVGAGI. The CDR3 covers 15 residues. The ends were cut back, 6 bases at V and 0 bases at J, with 12 bases in the middle. The sample belongs to a study of cytomegalovirus exposure and HLA in healthy donors. Study outcomes and limitations: Most TCR beta V segments were productive about 87% or about 30% of the time in an earlier analysis.

The receptor's source is a woman aged 40 to 50 in good health and CMV-seropositive. This chain connects TRBV6-5 to TRBJ2-4; D may be TRBD2 (5 bases). The sequencing sample was made of PBMCs. The CDR3 region is CASRPTGLAKNIQYF. In DNA, the CDR3 is TGTGCCAGCAGACCGACGGGATTAGCCAAAAACATTCAGTACTTC.